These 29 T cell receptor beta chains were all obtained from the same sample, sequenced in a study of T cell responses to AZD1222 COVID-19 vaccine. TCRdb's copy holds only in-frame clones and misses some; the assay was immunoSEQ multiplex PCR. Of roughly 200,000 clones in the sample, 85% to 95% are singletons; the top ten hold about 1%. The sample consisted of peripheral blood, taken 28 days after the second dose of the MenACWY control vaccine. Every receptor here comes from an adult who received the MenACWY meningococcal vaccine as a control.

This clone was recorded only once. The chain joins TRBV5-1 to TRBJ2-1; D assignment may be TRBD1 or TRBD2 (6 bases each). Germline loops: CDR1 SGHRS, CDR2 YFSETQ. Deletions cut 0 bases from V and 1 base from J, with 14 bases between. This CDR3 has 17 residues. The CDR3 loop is CASSLEKRGRSYNEQFF. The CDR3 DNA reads TGCGCCAGCAGCTTGGAAAAACGGGGGCGGTCCTACAATGAGCAGTTCTTC. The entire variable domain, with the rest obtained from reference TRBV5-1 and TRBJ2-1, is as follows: KAGVTQTPRYLIKTRGQQVTLSCSPISGHRSVSWYQQTPGQGLQFLFEYFSETQRNKGNFPGRFSGRQFSNSRSEMNVSTLELGDSALYLCASSLEKRGRSYNEQFFGPGTRLTVL.

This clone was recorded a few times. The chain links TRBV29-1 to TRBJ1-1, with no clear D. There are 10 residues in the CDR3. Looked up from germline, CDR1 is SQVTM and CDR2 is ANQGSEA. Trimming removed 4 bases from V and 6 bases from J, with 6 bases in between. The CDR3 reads CSVAQAEAFF. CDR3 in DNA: TGCAGCGTTGCGCAGGCTGAAGCTTTCTTT.

CDR3 region: CASRREASSPLHF. In DNA, the CDR3 is TGTGCCAGCAGACGGGAGGCGAGTTCACCCCTCCACTTT. The chain couples TRBV6-5 to TRBJ1-6; D unresolved. The V end lost 6 bases, the J end lost 9 bases, and 12 bases lay between the germline ends. The length of the CDR3 is 13 residues. The germline V gene has CDR1 MNHEY and CDR2 SVGAGI.

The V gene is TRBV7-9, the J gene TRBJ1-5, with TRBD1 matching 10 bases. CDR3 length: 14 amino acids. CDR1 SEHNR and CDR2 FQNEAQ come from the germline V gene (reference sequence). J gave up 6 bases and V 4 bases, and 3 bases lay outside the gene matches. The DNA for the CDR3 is TGTGCCAGCAGCTCGGGACAGGGGTTTCAGCCCCAGCATTTT. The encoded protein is CASSSGQGFQPQHF.

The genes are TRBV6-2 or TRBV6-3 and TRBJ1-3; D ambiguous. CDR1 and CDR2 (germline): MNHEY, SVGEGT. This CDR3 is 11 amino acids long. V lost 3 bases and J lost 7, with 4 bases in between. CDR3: CASSYGNTIYF. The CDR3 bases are TGTGCCAGCAGTTATGGGAACACCATATATTTT.

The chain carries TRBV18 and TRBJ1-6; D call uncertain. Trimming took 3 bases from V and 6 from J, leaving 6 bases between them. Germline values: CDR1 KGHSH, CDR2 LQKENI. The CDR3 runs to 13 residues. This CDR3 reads CASSPVLNSPLHF. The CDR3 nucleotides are TGTGCCAGCTCACCGGTCCTTAATTCACCCCTCCACTTT. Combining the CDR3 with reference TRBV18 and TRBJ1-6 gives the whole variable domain NAGVMQNPRHLVRRRGQEARLRCSPMKGHSHVYWYRQLPEEGLKFMVYLQKENIIDESGMPKERFSAEFPKEGPSILRIQQVVRGDSAAYFCASSPVLNSPLHFGNGTRLTVT.

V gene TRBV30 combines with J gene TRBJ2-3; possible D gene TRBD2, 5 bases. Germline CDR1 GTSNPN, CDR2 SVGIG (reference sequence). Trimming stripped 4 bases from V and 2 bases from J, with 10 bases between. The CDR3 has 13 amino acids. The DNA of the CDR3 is TGTGCCTGGACCCAGCGGAACACAGATACGCAGTATTTT. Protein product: CAWTQRNTDTQYF.

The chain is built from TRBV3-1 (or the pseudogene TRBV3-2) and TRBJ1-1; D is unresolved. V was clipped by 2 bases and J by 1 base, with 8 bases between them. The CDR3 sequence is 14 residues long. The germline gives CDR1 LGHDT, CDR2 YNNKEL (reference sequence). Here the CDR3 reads CASSQSTRNTEAFF. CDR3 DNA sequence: TGTGCCAGCAGCCAATCCACCCGGAACACTGAAGCTTTCTTT.

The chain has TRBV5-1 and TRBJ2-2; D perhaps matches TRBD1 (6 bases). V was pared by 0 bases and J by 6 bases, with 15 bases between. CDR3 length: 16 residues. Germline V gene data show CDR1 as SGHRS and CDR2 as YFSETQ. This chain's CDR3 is CASSLDSRGTAGELFF. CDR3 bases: TGCGCCAGCAGCTTGGATAGCAGGGGAACGGCCGGGGAGCTGTTTTTT.

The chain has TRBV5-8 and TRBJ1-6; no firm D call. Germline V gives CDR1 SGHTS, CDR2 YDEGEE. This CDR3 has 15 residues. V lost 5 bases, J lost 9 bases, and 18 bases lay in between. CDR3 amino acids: CASSPGSPPSSPLHF. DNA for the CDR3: TGTGCCAGCAGTCCAGGTTCCCCTCCCAGTTCACCCCTCCACTTT.

This chain's CDR3 is CASSHRGAGNTIYF. The CDR3 DNA sequence: TGTGCCAGCAGTCACAGGGGAGCGGGAAACACCATATATTTT. The chain employs TRBV28 and TRBJ1-3; 7 bases line up with TRBD1. Germline CDR1 is MDHEN and CDR2 is SYDVKM. The CDR3 extends over 14 amino acids. V was pared by 5 bases and J by 4 bases, with 5 bases of the junction left unmatched.

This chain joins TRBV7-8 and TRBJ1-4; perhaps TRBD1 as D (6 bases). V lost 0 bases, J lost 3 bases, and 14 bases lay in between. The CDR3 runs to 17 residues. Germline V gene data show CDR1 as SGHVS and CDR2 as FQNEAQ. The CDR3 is CASSLAGSGAANEKLFF. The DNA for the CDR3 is TGTGCCAGCAGCTTAGCGGGGTCGGGGGCAGCTAATGAAAAACTGTTTTTT.

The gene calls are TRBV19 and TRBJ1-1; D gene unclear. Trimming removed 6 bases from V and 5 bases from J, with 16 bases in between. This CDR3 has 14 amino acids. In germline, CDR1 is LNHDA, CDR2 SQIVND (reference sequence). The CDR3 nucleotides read TGTGCCAGTAGCCAAGGACCAATGGGGACTGAAGCTTTCTTT. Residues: CASSQGPMGTEAFF.

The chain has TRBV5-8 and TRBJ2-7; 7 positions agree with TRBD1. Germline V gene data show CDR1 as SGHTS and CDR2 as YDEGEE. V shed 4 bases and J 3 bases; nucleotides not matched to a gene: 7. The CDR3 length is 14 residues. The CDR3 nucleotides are TGTGCCAGCAGCCCCTGGGGACAGTTCTACGAGCAGTACTTC. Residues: CASSPWGQFYEQYF.

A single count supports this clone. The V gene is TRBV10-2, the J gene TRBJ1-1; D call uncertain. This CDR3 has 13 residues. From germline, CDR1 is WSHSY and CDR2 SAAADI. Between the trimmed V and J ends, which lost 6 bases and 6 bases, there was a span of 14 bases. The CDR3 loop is CASRSSAVAEAFF. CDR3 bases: TGCGCCAGCAGAAGTAGCGCCGTCGCTGAAGCTTTCTTT.

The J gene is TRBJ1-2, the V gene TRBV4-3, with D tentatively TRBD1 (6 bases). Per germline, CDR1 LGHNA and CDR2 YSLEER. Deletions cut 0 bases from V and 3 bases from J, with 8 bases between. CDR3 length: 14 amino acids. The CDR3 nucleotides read TGCGCCAGCAGCCAAGAAGGGGGTGACTATGGCTACACCTTC. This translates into CASSQEGGDYGYTF.

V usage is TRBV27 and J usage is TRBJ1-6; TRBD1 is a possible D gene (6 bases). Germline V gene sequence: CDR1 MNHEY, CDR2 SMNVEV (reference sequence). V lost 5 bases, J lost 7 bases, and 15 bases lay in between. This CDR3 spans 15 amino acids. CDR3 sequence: CASSETGFANSPLHF. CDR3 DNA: TGTGCCAGCAGTGAAACAGGGTTTGCGAATTCACCCCTCCACTTT.

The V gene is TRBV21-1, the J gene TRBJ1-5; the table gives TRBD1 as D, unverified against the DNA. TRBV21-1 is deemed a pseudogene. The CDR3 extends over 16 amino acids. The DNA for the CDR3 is TGTGCCAGCTCCGTCAGAGGGGGTGAGCAGTATCAGCCCCAGCATTTT. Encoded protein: CASSVRGGEQYQPQHF.

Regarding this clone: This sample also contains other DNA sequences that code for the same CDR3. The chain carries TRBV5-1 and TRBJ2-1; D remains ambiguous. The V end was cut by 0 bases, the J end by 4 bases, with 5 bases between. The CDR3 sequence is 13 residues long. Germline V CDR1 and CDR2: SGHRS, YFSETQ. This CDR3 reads CASSLGSYNEQFF. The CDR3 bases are TGCGCCAGCAGCTTGGGGTCATACAATGAGCAGTTCTTC.

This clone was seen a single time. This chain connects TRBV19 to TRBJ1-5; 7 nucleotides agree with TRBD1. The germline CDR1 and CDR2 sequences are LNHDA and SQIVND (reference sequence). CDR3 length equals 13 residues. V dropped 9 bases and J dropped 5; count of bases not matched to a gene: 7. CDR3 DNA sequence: TGTGCCAGCGGGGGACAGTCCTATCAGCCCCAGCATTTT. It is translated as CASGGQSYQPQHF.

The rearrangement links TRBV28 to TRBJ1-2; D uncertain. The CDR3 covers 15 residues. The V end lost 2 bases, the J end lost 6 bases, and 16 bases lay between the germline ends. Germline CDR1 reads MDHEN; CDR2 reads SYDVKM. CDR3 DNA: TGTGCCAGCAGTTTAGGGAGAGGGAAACTCGATGGCTACACCTTC. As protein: CASSLGRGKLDGYTF.

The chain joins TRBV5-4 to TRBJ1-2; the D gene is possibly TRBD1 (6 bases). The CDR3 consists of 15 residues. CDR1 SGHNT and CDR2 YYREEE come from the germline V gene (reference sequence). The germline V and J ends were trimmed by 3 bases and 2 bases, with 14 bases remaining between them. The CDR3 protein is CASSSRDIGNYGYTF. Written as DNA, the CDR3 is TGTGCCAGCAGCTCCCGGGACATTGGGAACTATGGCTACACCTTC.

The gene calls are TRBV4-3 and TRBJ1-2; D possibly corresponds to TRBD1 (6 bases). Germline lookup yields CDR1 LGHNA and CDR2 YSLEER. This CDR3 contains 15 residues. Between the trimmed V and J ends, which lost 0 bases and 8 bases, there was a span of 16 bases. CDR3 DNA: TGCGCCAGCAGCCAAGATCCGGGGGCGGGAGGCGGCTACACCTTC. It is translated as CASSQDPGAGGGYTF.

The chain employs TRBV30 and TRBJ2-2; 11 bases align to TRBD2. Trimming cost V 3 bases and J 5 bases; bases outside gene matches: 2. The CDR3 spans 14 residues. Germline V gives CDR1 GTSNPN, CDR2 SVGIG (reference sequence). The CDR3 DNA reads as TGTGCCTGGAGACTAGCGGGGGTAACCGGGGAGCTGTTTTTT. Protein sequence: CAWRLAGVTGELFF.

The DNA for the CDR3 is TGTGCCAGCAGGTCGGGATTCAAAAACATTCAGTACTTC. Its translation: CASRSGFKNIQYF. This rearrangement joins TRBV28 to TRBJ2-4, with D perhaps TRBD2 (5 bases). With 6 bases removed from V and 3 bases from J, the gap between germline ends came to 9 bases. The CDR3 is made up of 13 amino acids. Germline lookup yields CDR1 MDHEN and CDR2 SYDVKM.

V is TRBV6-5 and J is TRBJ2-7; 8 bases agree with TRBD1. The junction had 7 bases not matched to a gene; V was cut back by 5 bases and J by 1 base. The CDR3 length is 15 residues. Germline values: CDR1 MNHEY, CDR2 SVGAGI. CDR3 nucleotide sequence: TGTGCCAGCAGTCGGTACAGGGGGACGTCCTACGAGCAGTACTTC. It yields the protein CASSRYRGTSYEQYF.

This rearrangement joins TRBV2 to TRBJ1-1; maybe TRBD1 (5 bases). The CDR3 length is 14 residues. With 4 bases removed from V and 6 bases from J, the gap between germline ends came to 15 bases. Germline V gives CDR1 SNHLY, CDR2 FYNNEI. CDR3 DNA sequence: TGTGCCAGCAGTGGGGAAGCTAGGGGCGCTGAAGCTTTCTTT. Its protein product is CASSGEARGAEAFF.

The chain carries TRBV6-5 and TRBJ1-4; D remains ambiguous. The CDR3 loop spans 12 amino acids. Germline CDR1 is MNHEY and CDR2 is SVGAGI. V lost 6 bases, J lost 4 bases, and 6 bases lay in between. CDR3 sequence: CASSPINEKLFF. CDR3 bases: TGTGCCAGCAGCCCCATTAATGAAAAACTGTTTTTT.

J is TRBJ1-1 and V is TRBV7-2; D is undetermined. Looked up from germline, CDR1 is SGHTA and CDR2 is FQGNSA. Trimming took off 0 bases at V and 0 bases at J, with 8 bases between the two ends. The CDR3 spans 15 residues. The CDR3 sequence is CASSLAAAMNTEAFF. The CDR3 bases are TGTGCCAGCAGCTTAGCGGCGGCTATGAACACTGAAGCTTTCTTT.